The text below deals with one T cell receptor (beta chain). Its matching antigen is unknown. The record originates from a study of PD-1 blockade in mismatch repair-deficient tumors. The study's findings and limits: Tumor-resident clones, often undetectable pretreatment in blood, expanded then contracted after pembrolizumab.

All patients were mismatch repair deficient, assessed by either PCR or immunohistochemistry. The data were produced by immunoSEQ multiplex PCR, yet TCRdb's version contains in-frame clones alone and is incomplete. In the table there are 50,000 to 75,000 clones, 70% to 90% of which are singletons. V gave up 4 bases and J gave up 0 bases, with 10 bases separating them. The germline V gene has CDR1 SGHTA and CDR2 FQGNSA. The CDR3 extends over 15 amino acids. The V and J genes are TRBV7-2 and TRBJ1-3; D gene ambiguous. The sequencing used peripheral blood, collected 52 weeks after starting pembrolizumab. This clonotype was obtained from an adult with mismatch repair-deficient cancer. The CDR3 protein is CASSSKTRSGNTIYF. In DNA, the CDR3 is TGTGCCAGCAGCTCCAAGACCCGCTCTGGAAACACCATATATTTT. The entire variable domain, with the rest obtained from reference TRBV7-2 and TRBJ1-3, is as follows: GAGVSQSPSNKVTEKGKDVELRCDPISGHTALYWYRQSLGQGLEFLIYFQGNSAPDKSGLPSDRFSAERTGGSVSTLTIQRTQQEDSAVYLCASSSKTRSGNTIYFGEGSWLTVV.